This T cell receptor (beta chain) was sequenced in a study of cytomegalovirus exposure and HLA in healthy donors. Points from the study as a whole: Serostatus for CMV was the only available immune exposure information.

The V gene's germline CDR1 is SGHTS and CDR2 YDEGEE. J was trimmed by 3 bases and V by 1 base; bases with no gene match: 8. This CDR3 has 16 residues. PCR primers comprised 60 Vbeta and 13 Jbeta primers. Sequenced by immunoSEQ multiplex PCR; TCRdb stores in-frame clones only, minus some. The sample consists of fewer than 100,000 clones, over 65% of them appearing once. Regarding this clone: Its antigen is unknown.

This TCR came from a man in his sixties in good health and CMV-seropositive. Material: PBMCs. The V and J genes are TRBV5-8 and TRBJ1-2, with TRBD1 matching over 8 bases. The CDR3 protein is CASSLPQGAFDYGYTF. CDR3 DNA sequence: TGTGCCAGCAGCTTGCCGCAGGGGGCATTTGACTATGGCTACACCTTC.